At least ten counts were recorded for the clone carrying this T cell receptor beta chain. Its antigen is not known. The CDR3 runs 17 residues. Germline V gene lookup returns CDR1 SNHLY and CDR2 FYNNEI. Trimming pared 4 bases from V and 0 bases from J, leaving 13 bases between. The data stem from a study of T-cell reconstitution after alpha-beta-depleted transplantation in children. Construction of the TCRbeta library involved unique molecular identifiers. TCRdb independently ran MiXCR on the PCR reads; one entry per CDR3 protein. The data hold around 270,000 distinct CDR3 sequences, with roughly 7.8% observed a single time. Overall study findings and caveats: Once a year had passed after transplant, T-cell counts and diversity came mostly from newly produced T cells.

The sequence came from a female patient under 10 years old who had a stem cell transplant for Fanconi anemia, so the T cells may come from the graft donor. This rearrangement joins TRBV2 to TRBJ2-6; D is unclear. This specimen was peripheral blood, taken 360 days after TCRalphabeta/CD19-depleted stem cell transplant. In DNA form, the CDR3 reads TGTGCCAGCAGTGTTGTCTTAAGTTTCTCTGGGGCCAACGTCCTGACTTTC. Encoded protein: CASSVVLSFSGANVLTF.